This is a list of T cell receptor beta chains from one sample in a study of Graves' ophthalmopathy and Graves' hyperthyroidism. TCRdb fed the multiplex PCR reads into MiXCR, producing one record per CDR3 protein. This sample has about 400,000 distinct CDR3 sequences, with 15% to 20% found just once. The sample consisted of peripheral blood. These TCRs come from a woman aged 18-29 years with Graves' ophthalmopathy. The CDR3 runs from the conserved cysteine through the conserved F or W. The D gene is left open where the match is weak. Not every row has a clone size; where given, it reads once, few, many or a size class.

v_gene,d_gene,len,j_gene,abundance,CDR3aa,CDR3nt
TRBV6-1,TRBD2,15,TRBJ2-2,-,CASSISGGPTGELFF,TGTGCCAGCAGTATTAGCGGGGGGCCCACCGGGGAGCTGTTTTTT
TRBV12-3/TRBV12-4,-,14,TRBJ2-7,-,CASSALLDLSEQYF,TGTGCCAGCAGCGCCCTACTAGACCTCTCTGAGCAGTACTTC
TRBV30,TRBD1,14,TRBJ1-5,few,CAWRLQGRNQPQHF,TGTGCCTGGAGATTACAGGGGCGGAATCAGCCCCAGCATTTT
TRBV9,-,15,TRBJ1-5,many,CASSQEGGGNQPQHF,TGTGCCAGCAGCCAAGAGGGGGGGGGAAATCAGCCCCAGCATTTT
TRBV6-5,-,14,TRBJ2-7,many,CASRQEVFSYEQYF,TGTGCCAGCAGACAGGAGGTGTTCTCCTACGAGCAGTACTTC
TRBV6-1,-,13,TRBJ2-7,many,CASSEVGRYEQYF,TGTGCCAGCAGTGAAGTGGGACGCTACGAGCAGTACTTC
TRBV12-3/TRBV12-4,-,11,TRBJ2-7,many,CASSLTDEQYF,TGTGCCAGCAGTTTGACAGACGAGCAGTACTTC
TRBV28,-,14,TRBJ1-1,many,CAIWAGATNTEAFF,TGTGCCATCTGGGCCGGGGCCACGAACACTGAAGCTTTCTTT
TRBV7-2,TRBD1,15,TRBJ2-5,many,CASSGMTGFEETQYF,TGTGCCAGCAGCGGAATGACAGGGTTTGAAGAGACCCAGTACTTC
TRBV11-1,TRBD2,15,TRBJ2-7,-,CASSYRTSTNYEQYF,TGTGCCAGCAGCTATAGGACTAGCACGAATTACGAGCAGTACTTC
TRBV6-1,-,11,TRBJ2-7,-,CASYRNYEQYF,TGTGCCAGCTACCGAAACTACGAGCAGTACTTC
TRBV6-2/TRBV6-3,TRBD1,16,TRBJ1-3,few,CASNRQGFFSGNTIYF,TGTGCCAGCAACAGACAGGGCTTCTTCTCTGGAAACACCATATATTTT
TRBV7-2,TRBD1,16,TRBJ1-6,-,CASSPYRDRNNSPLHF,TGTGCCAGCAGCCCCTACCGGGACAGGAATAATTCACCCCTCCACTTT
TRBV6-2/TRBV6-3,TRBD1,15,TRBJ2-7,many,CASSSEQGVTYEQYF,TGTGCCAGCAGTTCAGAACAGGGGGTCACCTACGAGCAGTACTTC
TRBV18,TRBD1,13,TRBJ1-1,-,CASSPGQGVEAFF,TGTGCCAGCTCACCGGGACAGGGGGTTGAAGCTTTCTTT
TRBV6-1,-,13,TRBJ1-2,-,CASSSEQTLGYTF,TGTGCCAGCAGCTCCGAACAGACCTTGGGCTACACCTTC
TRBV6-5,-,13,TRBJ1-1,many,CASSYLEGTEAFF,TGTGCCAGCAGTTACTTAGAGGGGACTGAAGCTTTCTTT
TRBV6-5,-,15,TRBJ2-7,-,CASSYGTLGRYEQYF,TGTGCCAGCAGTTACGGGACTCTAGGTCGGTACGAGCAGTACTTC
TRBV28,-,15,TRBJ2-7,many,CASSLVRDSSYEQYF,TGTGCCAGCAGTTTGGTCAGGGATAGCTCCTACGAGCAGTACTTC
TRBV13,TRBD1,13,TRBJ2-7,many,CASSSTGSPEQYF,TGTGCCAGCAGCTCGACAGGGTCCCCCGAGCAGTACTTC
TRBV29-1,TRBD1,14,TRBJ1-2,many,CSVGGTVLNYGYTF,TGCAGCGTGGGGGGGACAGTTTTGAACTATGGCTACACCTTC
TRBV7-8,TRBD1,16,TRBJ1-3,many,CASSIRDRSSGNTIYF,TGTGCCAGCAGCATAAGGGACAGGAGCTCTGGAAACACCATATATTTT
TRBV2,-,14,TRBJ1-2,many,CASSPERLQGGYTF,TGTGCCAGCAGCCCCGAGCGTCTCCAGGGGGGCTACACCTTC
TRBV19,TRBD2,17,TRBJ2-2,-,CASTRGSGKWDTGELFF,TGTGCCAGTACTAGGGGTAGCGGGAAATGGGACACCGGGGAGCTGTTTTTT
TRBV30,TRBD1,12,TRBJ1-1,many,CAGLTGGTEAFF,TGTGCCGGATTGACAGGGGGCACTGAAGCTTTCTTT
TRBV12-3/TRBV12-4,-,15,TRBJ2-5,-,CASSFLGQGQETQYF,TGTGCCAGCAGTTTCCTAGGACAAGGGCAAGAGACCCAGTACTTC
TRBV27,-,13,TRBJ2-5,-,CASSPTRGETQYF,TGTGCCAGCAGTCCGACCAGGGGTGAGACCCAGTACTTC
TRBV7-3,TRBD1,14,TRBJ2-7,many,CASSSGQGAREQYF,TGTGCCAGCAGCTCGGGACAGGGGGCTCGCGAGCAGTACTTC
TRBV20-1,-,14,TRBJ1-1,many,CSARKRRSVTEAFF,TGCAGTGCTAGGAAGAGGCGGTCTGTCACTGAAGCTTTCTTT
TRBV10-1,-,15,TRBJ2-2,-,CASSESPTNTGELFF,TGCGCCAGCAGTGAGTCTCCGACGAACACCGGGGAGCTGTTTTTT
TRBV5-1,-,14,TRBJ2-2,many,CASSLTPHTGELFF,TGCGCCAGCAGCCTCACCCCCCACACCGGGGAGCTGTTTTTT
TRBV12-3/TRBV12-4,TRBD1,14,TRBJ1-2,many,CASSRPRQGEGYTF,TGTGCCAGCAGTCGTCCCCGACAGGGAGAGGGCTACACCTTC
TRBV11-2,-,13,TRBJ2-5,many,CASRGGVRETQYF,TGTGCCAGCAGAGGGGGAGTCAGGGAGACCCAGTACTTC
TRBV20-1,TRBD2,15,TRBJ2-7,-,CSARRLAGDSYEQYF,TGCAGTGCCCGCCGACTAGCGGGGGACTCCTACGAGCAGTACTTC
TRBV4-3,-,18,TRBJ2-4,many,CASSQDNMRSRAKNIQYF,TGCGCCAGCAGCCAAGATAATATGAGGTCTCGGGCCAAAAACATTCAGTACTTC
TRBV12-3/TRBV12-4,-,13,TRBJ1-6,few,CASSFSSDSPLHF,TGTGCCAGCAGTTTTTCTTCGGATTCACCCCTCCACTTT
TRBV3-1,TRBD2,19,TRBJ2-7,-,CASSQEVGLADLSSYEQYF,TGTGCCAGCAGCCAAGAGGTAGGGCTAGCGGACCTTAGCTCCTACGAGCAGTACTTC
TRBV6-2/TRBV6-3,TRBD1,14,TRBJ2-7,many,CASSYSHRGHEQYF,TGTGCCAGCAGTTACTCGCACAGGGGCCACGAGCAGTACTTC
TRBV7-2,-,15,TRBJ1-2,many,CASSLRVGQDYGYTF,TGTGCCAGCAGCCTGAGAGTGGGGCAGGACTATGGCTACACCTTC
TRBV12-3/TRBV12-4,-,15,TRBJ1-1,-,CASSLPGVLNTEAFF,TGTGCCAGCAGTTTGCCTGGGGTCTTGAACACTGAAGCTTTCTTT
TRBV3-1,TRBD2,16,TRBJ2-7,many,CASSRKGSTSVREQYF,TGTGCCAGCAGCCGCAAAGGGTCTACTAGCGTGAGGGAGCAGTACTTC
TRBV5-4,TRBD2,18,TRBJ2-6,-,CASSSGGDGLSGANVLTF,TGTGCCAGCAGCTCGGGGGGAGACGGCCTCTCTGGGGCCAACGTCCTGACTTTC
TRBV27,TRBD1,15,TRBJ1-5,many,CASSSGTGRNQPQHF,TGTGCCAGCAGTTCCGGGACAGGGAGGAATCAGCCCCAGCATTTT
TRBV6-2/TRBV6-3,TRBD1,16,TRBJ1-2,many,CASSYSNRGQLYGYTF,TGTGCCAGCAGTTACTCGAACAGGGGGCAACTCTATGGCTACACCTTC
TRBV30,-,16,TRBJ2-2,many,CAWTINGGQNTGELFF,TGTGCCTGGACCATAAATGGGGGGCAGAACACCGGGGAGCTGTTTTTT
TRBV6-5,TRBD1,17,TRBJ2-7,many,CASSYPKGQGEPYEQYF,TGTGCCAGCAGTTACCCAAAAGGACAGGGGGAGCCCTACGAGCAGTACTTC
TRBV10-3,-,14,TRBJ1-2,-,CAISESRQEDGYTF,TGTGCCATCAGTGAGTCGCGACAGGAGGATGGCTACACCTTC
TRBV7-2,TRBD2,16,TRBJ2-5,many,CASRQRTSGGAETQYF,TGTGCCAGCAGACAACGGACTAGCGGGGGGGCAGAGACCCAGTACTTC
TRBV28,TRBD2,17,TRBJ2-7,-,CASSPGLAGGHSYEQYF,TGTGCCAGCAGCCCCGGACTAGCGGGAGGCCACTCCTACGAGCAGTACTTC
TRBV5-1,-,16,TRBJ1-5,many,CASSLALVDYNQPQHF,TGCGCCAGCAGCTTGGCCCTGGTCGACTACAATCAGCCCCAGCATTTT
TRBV28,TRBD1,16,TRBJ2-7,many,CASSTPPGQGADEQYF,TGTGCCAGCAGTACACCCCCGGGACAGGGGGCTGACGAGCAGTACTTC
TRBV6-1,-,15,TRBJ1-2,-,CASSGVRASNYGYTF,TGTGCCAGCAGTGGGGTCAGGGCGTCTAACTATGGCTACACCTTC